Listed below are T cell receptor beta chains from one sample, sequenced in a study of cytomegalovirus exposure and HLA in healthy donors. The method was immunoSEQ multiplex PCR; TCRdb's version includes in-frame clones alone and lacks a portion of them. Of more than 150,000 clones listed, roughly 84% are singletons. Sequenced material: PBMCs. All receptors derive from a girl aged 2 to 9 in good health and CMV-seropositive. CDR3s include the opening cysteine and the closing phenylalanine or tryptophan. The D gene is left open where the match is weak. A clone size is listed for some rows: how often the clone was seen (once, few, many), or a class if it is expanded.

clone_size | j_call | d_call | v_call | cdr3_nt | cdr3_aa
- | TRBJ1-1 | - | TRBV7-9 | TGTGCCAGCAGCTTTATAAACACTGAAGCTTTCTTT | CASSFINTEAFF
few | TRBJ1-1 | - | TRBV5-6 | TGTGCCAGCAGCTTGGTCCCAGGGTCGATCACTGAAGCTTTCTTT | CASSLVPGSITEAFF
once | TRBJ1-2 | - | TRBV30 | TGTGCCTGGAGTACGGGGGGCAGGGGCTACACCTTC | CAWSTGGRGYTF
- | TRBJ1-5 | - | TRBV10-3 | TGTGCCATCACAGGGGAGCGCAATCAGCCCCAGCATTTT | CAITGERNQPQHF
- | TRBJ1-1 | - | TRBV7-6 | TGTGCCAGCAGCCCCCTAGGGGGGGAGGGGGAGGCGAACACTGAAGCTTTCTTT | CASSPLGGEGEANTEAFF
- | TRBJ2-7 | - | TRBV9 | TGTGCCAGCAGCGCCGCCCCAGCGGGCCCTTCCTACGAGCAGTACTTC | CASSAAPAGPSYEQYF
- | TRBJ1-2 | - | TRBV6-1 | TGTGCCAGCAGTGACGCGGTCAGGGGCCGCTACACCTTC | CASSDAVRGRYTF
- | TRBJ2-1 | TRBD2 | TRBV18 | TGTGCCAGCTCACCAAAGGGCGGGAGTGGTTATGAGCAGTTCTTC | CASSPKGGSGYEQFF
- | TRBJ1-2 | TRBD1 | TRBV10-3 | TGTGCCATCAGCACTGGACAGGGGGCCTATGGCTACACCTTC | CAISTGQGAYGYTF
- | TRBJ1-3 | - | TRBV19 | TGTGCCAGTAGTATAAGACACCTCTCTGGAAACACCATATATTTT | CASSIRHLSGNTIYF
- | TRBJ2-3 | - | TRBV7-3 | TGTGCCAGCAGCCCTGCAGGGCCGAATACGCAGTATTTT | CASSPAGPNTQYF
- | TRBJ1-2 | TRBD1 | TRBV10-1 | TGCGCCAGCAGCATATCCCGGGACAGACCCCGAGGGGGCTACACCTTC | CASSISRDRPRGGYTF
- | TRBJ2-1 | - | TRBV21-1 | TGTGCCAGCACCTACTCCTCTACCGGGACACGGGGATGCCGGGAGTTCTTC | CASTYSSTGTRGCREFF
- | TRBJ1-4 | - | TRBV5-1 | TGCGCCAGCAGCTTGGAAGGGGGTTTCCCTAATGAAAAACTGTTTTTT | CASSLEGGFPNEKLFF
- | TRBJ2-7 | TRBD1 | TRBV19 | TGTGCCAGTAAGGGGGCAGGACCCTACGAGCAGTACTTC | CASKGAGPYEQYF
- | TRBJ2-1 | TRBD2 | TRBV5-1 | TGCGCCAGCAGCTTGTTTGCTTTGGGGCGGACTAGCGGAGGGGACAATGAGCAGTTCTTC | CASSLFALGRTSGGDNEQFF
- | TRBJ2-3 | - | TRBV6-1 | TGTGCCAGCAGTGTACCAGGGCCCAGGGATACGCAGTATTTT | CASSVPGPRDTQYF
- | TRBJ1-2 | TRBD1 | TRBV19 | TGTGCCAGTAGTATCGGACAGGGAGGATATGGCTACACCTTC | CASSIGQGGYGYTF
- | TRBJ1-5 | - | TRBV12-5 | TGTGCTAGTGGTAGCCGGTATCAGCCCCAGCATTTT | CASGSRYQPQHF
- | TRBJ2-1 | - | TRBV5-1 | TGCGCCAGCAGCTTTGGGAGTAATGAGCAGTTCTTC | CASSFGSNEQFF
- | TRBJ1-2 | TRBD1 | TRBV6-5 | TGTGCCAGCAGTTACGTAGACAGGGCGGGGGGCTACACCTTC | CASSYVDRAGGYTF
- | TRBJ1-2 | - | TRBV5-1 | TGCGCCAGCAGCTTGTCCAGCGACTATGGCTACACCTTC | CASSLSSDYGYTF
- | TRBJ1-2 | - | TRBV9 | TGTGCCAGCAGCTCGCAGGGTTTTCGACACACCTTC | CASSSQGFRHTF
- | TRBJ2-7 | TRBD1 | TRBV18 | TGTGCCAGCTCACCATCCGGGACAGCATTGCAGTACTTC | CASSPSGTALQYF
- | TRBJ2-1 | TRBD2 | TRBV25-1 | TGTGCCAGCAGTGGAAGGACTAGCGGGAACTCCTACAATGAGCAGTTCTTC | CASSGRTSGNSYNEQFF
once | TRBJ2-6 | - | TRBV12-5 | TGTGCTAGTGGTTTATACAGCCCTGGGTCAGGGGCCAACGTCCTGACTTTC | CASGLYSPGSGANVLTF